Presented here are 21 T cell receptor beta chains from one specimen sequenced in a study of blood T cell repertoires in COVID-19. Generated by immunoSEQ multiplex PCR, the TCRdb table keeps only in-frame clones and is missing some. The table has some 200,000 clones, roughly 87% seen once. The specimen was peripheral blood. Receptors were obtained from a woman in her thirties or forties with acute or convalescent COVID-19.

In DNA, the CDR3 is TGTGCCAGCAGTGAACAAAATACGCAGTATTTT. It specifies CASSEQNTQYF. This sequence joins TRBV2 and TRBJ2-3; the D is unclear. Trimming took 2 bases from V and 7 from J, leaving 4 bases between them. Germline values: CDR1 SNHLY, CDR2 FYNNEI. The CDR3 extends over 11 amino acids.

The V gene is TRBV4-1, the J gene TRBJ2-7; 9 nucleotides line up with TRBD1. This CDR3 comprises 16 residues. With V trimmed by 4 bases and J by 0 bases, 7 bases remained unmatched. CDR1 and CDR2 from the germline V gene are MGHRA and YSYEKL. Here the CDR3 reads CASSPFGTGPSYEQYF. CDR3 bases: TGCGCCAGCAGCCCCTTCGGGACAGGGCCCTCCTACGAGCAGTACTTC.

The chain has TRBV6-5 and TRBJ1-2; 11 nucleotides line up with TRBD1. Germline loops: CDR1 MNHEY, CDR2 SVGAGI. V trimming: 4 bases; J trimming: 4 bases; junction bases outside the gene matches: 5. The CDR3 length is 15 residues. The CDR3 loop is CASSSRTGGPYGYTF. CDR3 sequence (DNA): TGTGCCAGCAGTTCACGGACAGGGGGCCCCTATGGCTACACCTTC.

CDR3 DNA: TGTGCCAGCAGCTTGGGTCCAGGACAGACCTATATGGCGGGCTACACCTTC. Translation: CASSLGPGQTYMAGYTF. The chain carries TRBV5-5 and TRBJ1-2, with D tentatively TRBD1 (6 bases). Germline V gene data show CDR1 as SGHKS and CDR2 as YYEKEE (reference sequence). Trimming left V 0 bases short and J 8 bases short, with 23 bases between. The CDR3 extends over 17 amino acids. Supplemented by reference TRBV5-5 and TRBJ1-2, the full variable domain reads DAGVTQSPTHLIKTRGQQVTLRCSPISGHKSVSWYQQVLGQGPQFIFQYYEKEERGRGNFPDRFSARQFPNYSSELNVNALLLGDSALYLCASSLGPGQTYMAGYTFGSGTRLTVV.

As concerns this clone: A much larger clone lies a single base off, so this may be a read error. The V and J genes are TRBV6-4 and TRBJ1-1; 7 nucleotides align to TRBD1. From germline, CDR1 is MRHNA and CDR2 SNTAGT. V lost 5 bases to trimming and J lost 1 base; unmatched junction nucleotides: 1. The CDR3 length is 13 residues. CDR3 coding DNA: TGTGCCAGCAGTCGACAGGGGAACACTGAAGCTTTCTTT. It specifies CASSRQGNTEAFF.

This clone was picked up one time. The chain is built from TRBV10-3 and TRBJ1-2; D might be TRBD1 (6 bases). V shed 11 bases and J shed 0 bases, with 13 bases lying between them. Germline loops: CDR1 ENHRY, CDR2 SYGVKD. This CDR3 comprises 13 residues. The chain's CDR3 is CALGASPNYGYTF. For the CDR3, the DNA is TGTGCCTTGGGGGCCAGTCCTAACTATGGCTACACCTTC.

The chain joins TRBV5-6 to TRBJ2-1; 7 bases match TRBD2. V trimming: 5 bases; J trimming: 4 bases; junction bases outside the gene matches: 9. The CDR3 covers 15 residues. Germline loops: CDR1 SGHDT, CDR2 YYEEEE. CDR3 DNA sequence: TGTGCCAGCAGGCGGGACTATGGAGATTACAATGAGCAGTTCTTC. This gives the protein CASRRDYGDYNEQFF.

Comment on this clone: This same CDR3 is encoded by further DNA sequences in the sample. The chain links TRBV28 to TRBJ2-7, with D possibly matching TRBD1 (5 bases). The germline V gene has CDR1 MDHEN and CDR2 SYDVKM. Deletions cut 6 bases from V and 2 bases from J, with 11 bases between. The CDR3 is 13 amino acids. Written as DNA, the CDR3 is TGTGCCAGCAGACCGCAGGGTACCTACGAGCAGTACTTC. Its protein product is CASRPQGTYEQYF.

The CDR3 sequence: CASSSGNQGVTQYF. The CDR3 nucleotides read TGCGCCAGCAGCTCGGGCAACCAGGGTGTGACGCAGTATTTT. V gene TRBV5-1 combines with J gene TRBJ2-3; possible D gene TRBD1, 5 bases. Germline V gene sequence: CDR1 SGHRS, CDR2 YFSETQ. The CDR3 consists of 14 residues. Trimming shortened V by 3 bases and J by 9 bases, and 17 bases separated the two germline ends.

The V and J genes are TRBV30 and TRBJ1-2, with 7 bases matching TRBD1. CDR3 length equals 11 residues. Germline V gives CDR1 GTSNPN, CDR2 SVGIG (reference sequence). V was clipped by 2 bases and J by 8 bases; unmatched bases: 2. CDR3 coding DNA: TGTGCCTGGAGTACAGGGGTGGGCTACACCTTC. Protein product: CAWSTGVGYTF. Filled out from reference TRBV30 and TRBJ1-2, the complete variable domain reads SQTIHQWPATLVQPVGSPLSLECTVEGTSNPNLYWYRQAAGRGLQLLFYSVGIGQISSEVPQNLSASRPQDRQFILSSKKLLLSDSGFYLCAWSTGVGYTFGSGTRLTVV.

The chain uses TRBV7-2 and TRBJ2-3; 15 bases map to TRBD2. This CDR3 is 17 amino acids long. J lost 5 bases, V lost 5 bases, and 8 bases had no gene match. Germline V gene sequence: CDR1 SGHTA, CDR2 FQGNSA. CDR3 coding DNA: TGTGCCAGCAGCCAGGGACTAGCGGGAGGCTCGCGAGATACGCAGTATTTT. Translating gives CASSQGLAGGSRDTQYF.

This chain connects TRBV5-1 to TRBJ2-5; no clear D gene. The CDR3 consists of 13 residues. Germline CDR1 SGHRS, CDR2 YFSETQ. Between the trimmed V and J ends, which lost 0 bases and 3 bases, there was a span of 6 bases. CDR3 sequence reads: CASSLVPEETQYF. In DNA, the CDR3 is TGCGCCAGCAGCTTGGTTCCTGAAGAGACCCAGTACTTC.

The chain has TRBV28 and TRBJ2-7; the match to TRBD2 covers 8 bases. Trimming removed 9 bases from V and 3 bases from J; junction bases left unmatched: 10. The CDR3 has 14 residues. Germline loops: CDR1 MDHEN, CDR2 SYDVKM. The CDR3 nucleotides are TGTGCCAGTAAACCGGCGGGGGGAATCTACGAGCAGTACTTC. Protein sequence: CASKPAGGIYEQYF.

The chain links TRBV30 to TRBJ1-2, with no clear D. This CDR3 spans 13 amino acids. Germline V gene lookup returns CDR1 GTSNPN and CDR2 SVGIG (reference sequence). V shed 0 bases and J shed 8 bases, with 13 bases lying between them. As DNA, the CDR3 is TGTGCCTGGAGTGTAGGCACAGCTGGCGGCTACACCTTC. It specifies CAWSVGTAGGYTF.

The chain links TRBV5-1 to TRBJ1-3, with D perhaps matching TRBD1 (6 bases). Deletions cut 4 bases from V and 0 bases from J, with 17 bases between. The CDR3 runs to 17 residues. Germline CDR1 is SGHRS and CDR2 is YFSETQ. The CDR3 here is CASSSQQGSFSGNTIYF. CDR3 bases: TGCGCCAGCAGCAGCCAACAGGGCTCCTTCTCTGGAAACACCATATATTTT.

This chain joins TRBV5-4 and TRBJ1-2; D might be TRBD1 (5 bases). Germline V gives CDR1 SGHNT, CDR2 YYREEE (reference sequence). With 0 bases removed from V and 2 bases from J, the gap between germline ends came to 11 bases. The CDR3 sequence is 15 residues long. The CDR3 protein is CASSLVSRTNYGYTF. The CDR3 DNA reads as TGTGCCAGCAGCTTGGTTTCTAGGACAAACTATGGCTACACCTTC.

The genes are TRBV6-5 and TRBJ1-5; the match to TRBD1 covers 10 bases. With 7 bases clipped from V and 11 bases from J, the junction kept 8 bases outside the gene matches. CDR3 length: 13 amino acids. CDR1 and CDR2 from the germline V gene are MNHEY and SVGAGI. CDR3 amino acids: CASTPDRGGAQHF. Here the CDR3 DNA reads TGTGCCAGCACCCCGGACAGGGGGGGAGCCCAGCATTTT.

The DNA of the CDR3 is TGCAGTGCTAGTAAGGGACAGCCTAATGAAAAACTGTTTTTT. Amino acid sequence: CSASKGQPNEKLFF. V usage is TRBV20-1 and J usage is TRBJ1-4; 7 nucleotides match TRBD1. The V gene end was trimmed by 3 bases and the J gene end by 3 bases; junction bases not matched to a gene: 4. CDR3 length equals 14 residues. Germline V lookup: CDR1 DFQATT, CDR2 SNEGSKA (reference sequence).

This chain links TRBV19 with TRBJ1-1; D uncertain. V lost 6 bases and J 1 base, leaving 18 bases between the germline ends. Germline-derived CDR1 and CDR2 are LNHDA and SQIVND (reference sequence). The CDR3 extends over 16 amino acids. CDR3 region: CASSFWSGITNTEAFF. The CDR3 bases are TGTGCCAGTAGCTTCTGGTCGGGGATAACGAACACTGAAGCTTTCTTT.

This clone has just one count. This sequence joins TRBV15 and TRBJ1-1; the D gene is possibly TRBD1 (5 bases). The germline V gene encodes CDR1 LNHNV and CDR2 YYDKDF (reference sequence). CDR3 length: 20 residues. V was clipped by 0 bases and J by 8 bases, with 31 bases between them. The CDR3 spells CATSRDSPVYGALYVDEAFF. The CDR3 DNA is TGTGCCACCAGCAGAGATTCGCCCGTCTATGGGGCCCTGTATGTCGACGAAGCTTTCTTT.

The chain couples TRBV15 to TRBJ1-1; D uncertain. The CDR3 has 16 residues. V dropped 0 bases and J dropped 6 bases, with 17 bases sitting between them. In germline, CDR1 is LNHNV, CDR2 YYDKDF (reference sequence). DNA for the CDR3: TGTGCCACCAGCAGAGATTTTTTCGTCAGTTCATCTGAAGCTTTCTTT. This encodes CATSRDFFVSSSEAFF.